This T cell receptor (beta chain) originates from a study of blood T cell repertoires in COVID-19. The wider study: In each case, the material was cDNA or gDNA derived from T cells, B-cell-depleted T cells, or PBMCs.

What the recovered Cohort 3 donors had was two negative PCRs, clearance, or symptom resolution. Sequenced by immunoSEQ multiplex PCR; TCRdb stores in-frame clones only, minus some. The repertoire includes around 330,000 clones, around 86% of them detected once, and approximately 5% sits in the top ten. The CDR3 length is 17 residues. Sequenced: PBMCs or T cells enriched from blood (not recorded which). The receptor comes from a man between 60 and 70 years old who had recovered from COVID-19. The V and J genes are TRBV21-1 and TRBJ1-5; the D call in the table, TRBD1, was not verified against the DNA. TRBV21-1 is recorded as a pseudogene. CDR3 residues: CASSKGARTSSNQPQHF. CDR3 bases: TGTGCCAGCAGCAAAGGGGCCCGCACTTCTAGCAATCAGCCCCAGCATTTT.